This T cell receptor beta chain was recovered during a study of technical replicates of blood from a few donors (dated by TCRdb to about 2017). As regards this clone: Its target antigen remains unknown. The sample holds no much larger clone one base away, and base qualities are not on file.

The CDR3 has 15 amino acids, counting the end cysteine and phenylalanine. Left in the record is the CDR3 DNA by itself, 45 bases read in frame from the first base. From the germline V gene, CDR1 is SGHRS and CDR2 is YFSETQ. The germline V and J ends show losses of 4 bases and 7 bases respectively, and no gene match explains 7 bases of the junction. The protocol used for the library was the immunoSEQ multiplex PCR assay. TCRdb took this table from immuneACCESS and kept in-frame rearrangements with V and J called. Such tables lack part of the clones; where checked against another copy, unresolved V genes explain under half of the gap, and the rest is unexplained. A total of tens of thousands of clones appear in this sample, more than 90% of them only once. Together, the top ten hold about 0.26% of the sample.

The receptor chain draws on TRBV5-1 and TRBJ2-1; TRBD1 matches 11 bases in the middle. The sequence was obtained from a human donor in good health. The sample was T cells isolated from PBMCs. This receptor carries the CDR3 CASSSGQGAINEQFF. The nucleotide sequence reads TGCGCCAGCAGCAGTGGACAGGGGGCGATTAATGAGCAGTTCTTC.